This TCR beta chain was sequenced during a study of blood T cells in healthy people across ages. Overall study context: About one barcoded beta molecule per two T cells was the capture yield of template switching.

With respect to this clonotype: Compared with germline, one end of the junction differs, possibly owing to a read error.

The CDR3 covers 15 residues. Germline V CDR1 and CDR2: PRHDT, FYEKMQ (reference sequence). Around 9 milliliters of peripheral blood were drawn from each donor into EDTA-treated tubes. No fewer than 5 micrograms of total RNA were isolated from every sample. A second PCR of roughly 7 to 11 cycles used a sample-barcoded 5' primer and a J-beta primer mix. There were at least 2.5 million CDR3-containing paired-end reads obtained from each sample. TCRdb reprocessed the 5' RACE reads via MiXCR and lists one record per CDR3 protein. Of 650,000 to 800,000 distinct CDR3 sequences detected, approximately 44% appear once; the ten largest clones hold around 18%.

The chain employs TRBV13 and TRBJ2-7; 7 bases map to TRBD2. Sequenced material: blood. The TCR originated in a man aged 55 to 70 in good health. The CDR3 spells CTSSLGGGSSYEQYF. In DNA, the CDR3 is TGTACCAGCAGCTTAGGAGGCGGGAGCTCCTACGAGCAGTACTTC.